A selection of T cell receptor beta chains follows, all from one sample in a study of T cell changes during pregnancy in multiple sclerosis. Method: immunoSEQ multiplex PCR; TCRdb's copy keeps in-frame clones and lacks some. The table lists fewer than 65,000 clones, approximately 94% of them singletons, with less than 0.4% in the top ten. The sequencing used CD4+ T cells from peripheral blood mononuclear cells, collected in the third trimester of pregnancy. Receptors originate from a female donor with multiple sclerosis, enrolled in a pregnancy study. CDR3s include the opening cysteine and the closing phenylalanine or tryptophan. D genes are given only for firm matches. Expanded clones are given a class, and other clones once, few, many or no size at all.

v_gene	abundance	j_gene	d_gene	len	CDR3aa	CDR3nt
TRBV20-1	-	TRBJ1-4	-	11	CSARVREKLFF	TGCAGTGCTAGAGTTCGGGAAAAACTGTTTTTT
TRBV2	-	TRBJ2-7	-	13	CASSIAGGYEQYF	TGTGCCAGCAGTATCGCAGGGGGGTACGAGCAGTACTTC
TRBV11-2	-	TRBJ1-2	-	18	CASSLNVPRGAVNYGYTF	TGTGCCAGCAGCTTAAACGTCCCGCGGGGGGCGGTTAACTATGGCTACACCTTC
TRBV7-2	-	TRBJ1-5	-	14	CASSLAAVYQPQHF	TGTGCCAGCAGCTTAGCGGCAGTTTATCAGCCCCAGCATTTT
TRBV5-4	few	TRBJ1-6	TRBD1	14	CASSLQGGNSPLHF	TGTGCCAGCAGCTTACAGGGGGGGAATTCACCCCTCCACTTT
TRBV5-1	-	TRBJ1-1	TRBD1	14	CASSLRQGIAEAFF	TGCGCCAGCAGCTTGAGACAGGGAATCGCTGAAGCTTTCTTT
TRBV19	-	TRBJ2-4	TRBD2	18	CASSIDGLAGGVKNIQYF	TGTGCCAGTAGTATAGATGGGCTAGCGGGGGGGGTGAAAAACATTCAGTACTTC
TRBV28	-	TRBJ2-1	-	13	CASRSTLYNEQFF	TGTGCCAGCAGATCGACTTTGTACAATGAGCAGTTCTTC
TRBV9	-	TRBJ1-1	TRBD1	16	CASSVEGTGGNTEAFF	TGTGCCAGCAGCGTAGAGGGGACAGGGGGGAACACTGAAGCTTTCTTT
TRBV7-2	-	TRBJ2-1	-	15	CASSLEGGSYNEQFF	TGTGCCAGCAGCTTAGAGGGAGGATCCTACAATGAGCAGTTCTTC
TRBV7-3	once	TRBJ1-1	TRBD1	14	CASSLTGVNTEAFF	TGTGCCAGCAGCCTTACAGGGGTGAACACTGAAGCTTTCTTT
TRBV19	few	TRBJ2-7	TRBD1	15	CASRRGTGETYEQYF	TGTGCCAGTAGACGCGGGACAGGGGAGACCTACGAGCAGTACTTC
TRBV6-6	-	TRBJ1-2	-	13	CASRETANYGYTF	TGTGCCAGCAGGGAGACAGCGAACTATGGCTACACCTTC
TRBV5-1	-	TRBJ2-1	TRBD1	16	CASSRISGTGDNEQFF	TGCGCCAGCAGCCGCATTTCTGGGACAGGGGACAATGAGCAGTTCTTC
TRBV7-8	-	TRBJ2-5	TRBD1	15	CASSSDRGHGETQYF	TGTGCCAGCAGCTCGGACAGGGGGCATGGGGAGACCCAGTACTTC
TRBV19	-	TRBJ1-2	TRBD1	14	CASSSGQGNYGYTF	TGTGCCAGTAGTTCGGGACAGGGGAACTATGGCTACACCTTC
TRBV28	-	TRBJ1-2	TRBD1	13	CASRAGQNYGYTF	TGTGCCAGCAGGGCGGGACAGAACTATGGCTACACCTTC
TRBV15	once	TRBJ2-4	TRBD2	12	CATSTSENIQYF	TGTGCCACATCGACTAGCGAAAACATTCAGTACTTC
TRBV7-8	-	TRBJ1-5	-	14	CASSGAREGQPQHF	TGTGCCAGCAGCGGAGCTAGGGAGGGTCAGCCCCAGCATTTT
TRBV4-3	-	TRBJ2-7	TRBD2	15	CASSQDQLAGDEQYF	TGCGCCAGCAGCCAAGATCAACTAGCGGGGGACGAGCAGTACTTC
TRBV5-3	-	TRBJ1-2	TRBD1	17	CARSLGRFRGRQDRFTF	TGTGCCAGAAGCTTGGGTCGATTCCGGGGCAGGCAGGACAGGTTCACCTTC
TRBV6-5	-	TRBJ2-1	TRBD1	14	CASRQGRGKDEQFF	TGTGCCAGCCGGCAGGGCAGGGGGAAGGATGAGCAGTTCTTC
TRBV5-4	-	TRBJ1-1	-	15	CASSLGGRGNTEAFF	TGTGCCAGCAGCTTGGGGGGGAGGGGGAACACTGAAGCTTTCTTT
TRBV25-1	-	TRBJ2-7	TRBD1	12	CASSLQGSEQYF	TGTGCCAGCAGTCTACAGGGGAGCGAGCAGTACTTC
TRBV5-8	-	TRBJ2-3	-	14	CASSLAVSTDTQYF	TGTGCCAGCAGCTTGGCTGTGAGCACAGATACGCAGTATTTT
TRBV6-6	-	TRBJ2-7	-	15	CATLARDTSSYEQYF	TGTGCCACCCTAGCCAGAGACACGAGCTCCTACGAGCAGTACTTC
TRBV19	-	TRBJ2-3	TRBD1	16	CASSSPGTGGTDTQYF	TGTGCCAGTAGTTCCCCCGGGACAGGGGGCACAGATACGCAGTATTTT
TRBV5-1	-	TRBJ2-1	-	18	CASSLARLTGEKNNEQFF	TGCGCCAGCAGCTTGGCTCGGCTGACGGGGGAGAAGAACAATGAGCAGTTCTTC
TRBV5-1	-	TRBJ2-7	-	13	CASSPEGVGEQYF	TGCGCCAGCAGCCCCGAGGGGGTAGGCGAGCAGTACTTC
TRBV5-1	-	TRBJ2-7	TRBD1	12	CASSEQGLEQYF	TGCGCCAGCAGCGAACAGGGGCTCGAGCAGTACTTC
TRBV28	-	TRBJ1-4	TRBD1	14	CASSSGGTNEKLFF	TGTGCCAGCAGCTCAGGGGGAACTAATGAAAAACTGTTTTTT
TRBV30	-	TRBJ1-3	-	11	CAQTDSRTIYF	TGTGCGCAGACTGATTCGCGGACCATATATTTT
TRBV5-1	-	TRBJ1-2	-	14	CASSPGGANYGYTF	TGCGCCAGCAGCCCCGGCGGAGCTAACTATGGCTACACCTTC
TRBV19	-	TRBJ2-1	TRBD2	16	CASSTGSGSSYNEQFF	TGTGCCAGTAGTACGGGTAGCGGGAGCTCCTACAATGAGCAGTTCTTC
TRBV29-1	-	TRBJ1-2	-	13	CSVERSVRGGSTF	TGCAGCGTTGAACGATCGGTCCGAGGTGGCTCCACCTTC
TRBV28	few	TRBJ1-5	-	16	CASSLFRSAGNQPQHF	TGTGCCAGCAGTTTATTTAGATCGGCGGGAAATCAGCCCCAGCATTTT
TRBV5-1	-	TRBJ2-7	TRBD1	16	CASSADRASLAYEQYF	TGCGCCAGCAGCGCTGACAGGGCCTCTTTGGCCTACGAGCAGTACTTC
TRBV30	once	TRBJ1-5	TRBD1	15	CAWSRRDSGNQPQHF	TGTGCCTGGAGTCGGAGGGACAGTGGGAATCAGCCCCAGCATTTT
TRBV18	-	TRBJ1-2	TRBD1	20	CASSPIFPPWTGDVHDGYTF	TGTGCCAGCTCACCAATCTTCCCGCCCTGGACAGGTGATGTCCATGATGGCTACACCTTC
TRBV28	once	TRBJ2-3	TRBD2	17	CASSTPGLAGSTDTQYF	TGTGCCAGCAGCACTCCGGGACTAGCGGGATCAACAGATACGCAGTATTTT
TRBV28	once	TRBJ1-1	TRBD1	12	CASSIRTGRAFF	TGTGCCAGCAGTATCCGGACAGGGAGAGCTTTCTTT
TRBV28	-	TRBJ1-2	-	12	CASSADSYGYTF	TGTGCCAGCAGTGCGGACAGCTATGGCTACACCTTC